The entry below describes one TCR beta chain. This table comes from immunoSEQ multiplex PCR, and its TCRdb copy is limited to in-frame clones, with some not included. In the table there are 150,000 or so clones, 88% of which are singletons. This entry is derived from a study of cytotoxic CD8 clonotypes in ibrutinib-treated CLL. V lost 6 bases and J lost 5, with 19 bases in between. The germline CDR1 and CDR2 sequences are LNHDA and SQIVND (reference sequence). CDR3 length: 15 amino acids. The V and J genes are TRBV19 and TRBJ1-2, with D maybe TRBD1 (6 bases). This TCR derives from a human donor with chronic lymphocytic leukemia. The sequenced sample was PBMCs, obtained at disease progression, from a patient treated with ibrutinib. CDR3 in amino acids: CASRDRSNSGYGYTF. CDR3 DNA: TGTGCCAGTAGAGACAGGTCTAACTCGGGGTATGGCTACACCTTC.